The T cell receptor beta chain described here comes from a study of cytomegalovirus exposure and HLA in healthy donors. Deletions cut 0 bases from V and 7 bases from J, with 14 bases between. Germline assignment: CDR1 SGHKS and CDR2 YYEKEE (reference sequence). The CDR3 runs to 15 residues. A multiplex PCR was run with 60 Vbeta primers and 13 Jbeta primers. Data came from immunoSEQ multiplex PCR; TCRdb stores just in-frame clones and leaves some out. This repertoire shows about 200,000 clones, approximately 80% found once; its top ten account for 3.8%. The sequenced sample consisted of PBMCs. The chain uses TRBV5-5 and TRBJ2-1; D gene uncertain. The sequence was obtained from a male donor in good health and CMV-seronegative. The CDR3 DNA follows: TGTGCCAGCAGCTTGGTGGCTCCGACTGGGAATGAGCAGTTCTTC. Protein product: CASSLVAPTGNEQFF.